This T cell receptor beta chain was observed in a study of human T cells and chemical hapten exposure. The overall study: TCR yields differed between samples (mainly from small differences in pooled library volume).

Overall study results and limits: DPC sensitization left the count of TCRs above 1 in 1000 unchanged.

The study's library attached unique molecular identifiers to single cDNA molecules. Authors' analysis steps: Sample TCR totals centred on a median of 95,638, ranging about 20,000 to 690,600. TCRdb passed the 5' RACE reads through MiXCR, listing each CDR3 protein once. TCRdb assigned the V and J calls; the authors' analysis was not used. The sample lists 65,000 to 90,000 distinct CDR3 sequences, approximately 15% occurring once. The total RNA was obtained from whole blood that was not fractionated. For this clonotype: Its antigen is not known.

Per the germline V gene, CDR1 is SQVTM and CDR2 is ANQGSEA. Trimming pared 4 bases from V and 4 bases from J, leaving 15 bases between. This CDR3 has 14 amino acids. The receptor comes from a female donor in good health. The rearrangement uses TRBV29-1 and TRBJ2-3; D remains unclear. The CDR3 nucleotides are TGCAGCGTTGCACAAGAGCAAGGGTCAGATACGCAGTATTTT. Translated: CSVAQEQGSDTQYF.